Listed below are T cell receptor beta chains from one sample, sequenced in a study of T cell changes during pregnancy in multiple sclerosis. Produced via immunoSEQ multiplex PCR; TCRdb's table is partial and in-frame only. The sample has around 64,000 clones, nearly 95% seen once; the top ten hold about 2.5%. Source: CD8+ T cells from peripheral blood mononuclear cells, taken in the third trimester of pregnancy. The origin of the receptors is a female donor with multiple sclerosis, enrolled in a pregnancy study. Both conserved end residues are part of each CDR3. The order of the fields is CDR3 protein, CDR3 DNA, D gene, clone size, J gene, V gene. A D gene is named only where the DNA matches it firmly. Only some rows state a clone size, as once, few, many or a class for expanded clones.

CDR3aa: CSAIEVSEQYF
CDR3nt: TGCAGTGCCATAGAGGTTAGCGAGCAGTACTTC
d_gene: -
abundance: -
j_gene: TRBJ2-7
v_gene: TRBV20-1

CDR3aa: CASSAGGARGLANYGYTF
CDR3nt: TGTGCCAGCAGCGCGGGAGGGGCGCGAGGTCTAGCTAACTATGGCTACACCTTC
d_gene: -
abundance: -
j_gene: TRBJ1-2
v_gene: TRBV9

CDR3aa: CASSPRQGTLYNEQFF
CDR3nt: TGTGCCAGCAGCCCAAGGCAGGGGACGCTCTACAATGAGCAGTTCTTC
d_gene: -
abundance: once
j_gene: TRBJ2-1
v_gene: TRBV7-8

CDR3aa: CASSLEVAGGTDTQYF
CDR3nt: TGTGCCAGCAGCTTAGAGGTGGCGGGGGGCACAGATACGCAGTATTTT
d_gene: TRBD2
abundance: -
j_gene: TRBJ2-3
v_gene: TRBV7-6

CDR3aa: CASSTNFQLAGESGELFF
CDR3nt: TGTGCCAGCAGCACTAATTTCCAACTAGCGGGAGAGTCTGGGGAGCTGTTTTTT
d_gene: TRBD2
abundance: -
j_gene: TRBJ2-2
v_gene: TRBV7-3

CDR3aa: CASSQGVGNTEAFF
CDR3nt: TGTGCCAGCAGCCAGGGGGTGGGGAACACTGAAGCTTTCTTT
d_gene: TRBD1
abundance: -
j_gene: TRBJ1-1
v_gene: TRBV7-9

CDR3aa: CASSTGTGGYNEQFF
CDR3nt: TGTGCCAGCAGTACGGGGACAGGGGGCTACAATGAGCAGTTCTTC
d_gene: TRBD1
abundance: -
j_gene: TRBJ2-1
v_gene: TRBV27

CDR3aa: CASRVTSGSMYEQYF
CDR3nt: TGTGCCAGTAGGGTTACTAGCGGGAGTATGTACGAGCAGTACTTC
d_gene: TRBD2
abundance: -
j_gene: TRBJ2-7
v_gene: TRBV19

CDR3aa: CASGLVSRGASGNTIYF
CDR3nt: TGTGCTAGTGGTTTGGTATCTCGGGGGGCCTCTGGAAACACCATATATTTT
d_gene: -
abundance: once
j_gene: TRBJ1-3
v_gene: TRBV12-5

CDR3aa: CSVGTGMEAAFF
CDR3nt: TGCAGCGTTGGAACAGGGATGGAGGCGGCTTTCTTT
d_gene: -
abundance: -
j_gene: TRBJ1-1
v_gene: TRBV29-1

CDR3aa: CASSLGYNEQFF
CDR3nt: TGTGCCAGTAGCCTCGGGTACAATGAGCAGTTCTTC
d_gene: -
abundance: once
j_gene: TRBJ2-1
v_gene: TRBV19

CDR3aa: CASSPQGANTEAFF
CDR3nt: TGTGCCAGCAGCCCACAGGGGGCCAACACTGAAGCTTTCTTT
d_gene: TRBD1
abundance: -
j_gene: TRBJ1-1
v_gene: TRBV9

CDR3aa: CASSEWGRGGNEQFF
CDR3nt: TGTGCCAGCAGTGAATGGGGGAGAGGGGGCAATGAGCAGTTCTTC
d_gene: -
abundance: -
j_gene: TRBJ2-1
v_gene: TRBV6-1

CDR3aa: CASSFTTGGYGYTF
CDR3nt: TGTGCCAGCAGCTTTACGACAGGCGGCTATGGCTACACCTTC
d_gene: -
abundance: few
j_gene: TRBJ1-2
v_gene: TRBV5-4

CDR3aa: CSVEDEVDPDEQYF
CDR3nt: TGCAGCGTTGAAGATGAGGTAGATCCGGACGAGCAGTACTTC
d_gene: -
abundance: -
j_gene: TRBJ2-7
v_gene: TRBV29-1

CDR3aa: CASSDGLAYYEQYF
CDR3nt: TGCGCCAGCAGTGACGGACTAGCCTACTACGAGCAGTACTTC
d_gene: TRBD2
abundance: -
j_gene: TRBJ2-7
v_gene: TRBV10-1

CDR3aa: CASSLSPLGGSTGELFF
CDR3nt: TGTGCCAGCAGCTTATCCCCTTTGGGGGGTAGCACCGGGGAGCTGTTTTTT
d_gene: -
abundance: -
j_gene: TRBJ2-2
v_gene: TRBV7-9

CDR3aa: CASSDSGLNGDIYTQYF
CDR3nt: TGTGCCAGCAGTGACTCGGGGCTTAACGGCGACATCTATACGCAGTATTTT
d_gene: -
abundance: -
j_gene: TRBJ2-3
v_gene: TRBV6-4

CDR3aa: CASSSSTGGHNEQFF
CDR3nt: TGTGCCAGCAGCTCCAGCACAGGGGGCCATAATGAGCAGTTCTTC
d_gene: TRBD1
abundance: -
j_gene: TRBJ2-1
v_gene: TRBV6-5

CDR3aa: CASSVGQGGEQFF
CDR3nt: TGTGCCAGCAGCGTAGGGCAGGGAGGCGAGCAGTTCTTC
d_gene: -
abundance: -
j_gene: TRBJ2-1
v_gene: TRBV9

CDR3aa: CASSFQDREETQYF
CDR3nt: TGTGCCAGCAGCTTCCAGGACAGGGAAGAGACCCAGTACTTC
d_gene: TRBD1
abundance: -
j_gene: TRBJ2-5
v_gene: TRBV5-4

CDR3aa: CASSNRDRPYEQYF
CDR3nt: TGTGCCAGCAGCAACCGGGACAGACCCTACGAGCAGTACTTC
d_gene: TRBD1
abundance: -
j_gene: TRBJ2-7
v_gene: TRBV5-4

CDR3aa: CASSLETGVTGELFF
CDR3nt: TGTGCCAGCAGCTTGGAAACAGGTGTGACCGGGGAGCTGTTTTTT
d_gene: -
abundance: -
j_gene: TRBJ2-2
v_gene: TRBV5-6

CDR3aa: CASSSLREVIWEQFF
CDR3nt: TGTGCCAGCAGTTCTTTACGGGAGGTAATCTGGGAGCAGTTCTTC
d_gene: TRBD2
abundance: -
j_gene: TRBJ2-1
v_gene: TRBV28

CDR3aa: CASSSGRSLETQYF
CDR3nt: TGTGCCAGCAGTAGCGGGAGGTCCTTAGAGACCCAGTACTTC
d_gene: TRBD2
abundance: once
j_gene: TRBJ2-5
v_gene: TRBV2

CDR3aa: CAWDSTGTNQLQHF
CDR3nt: TGTGCCTGGGATTCAACAGGGACGAATCAGCTCCAGCATTTT
d_gene: -
abundance: -
j_gene: TRBJ1-5
v_gene: TRBV30

CDR3aa: CAISPGNQPQHF
CDR3nt: TGTGCCATCAGCCCCGGTAATCAGCCCCAGCATTTT
d_gene: -
abundance: few
j_gene: TRBJ1-5
v_gene: TRBV10-3

CDR3aa: CASSLKQGANGNTIYF
CDR3nt: TGTGCCAGCAGCTTAAAACAGGGGGCTAATGGAAACACCATATATTTT
d_gene: TRBD1
abundance: -
j_gene: TRBJ1-3
v_gene: TRBV7-9

CDR3aa: CASSQSMGPNTGELFF
CDR3nt: TGTGCCAGCAGCCAATCTATGGGGCCTAACACCGGGGAGCTGTTTTTT
d_gene: -
abundance: -
j_gene: TRBJ2-2
v_gene: TRBV16

CDR3aa: CASSGWDSYEQYF
CDR3nt: TGTGCCAGCAGTGGATGGGACAGTTACGAGCAGTACTTC
d_gene: TRBD1
abundance: -
j_gene: TRBJ2-7
v_gene: TRBV2

CDR3aa: CASSLGKVGATEAFF
CDR3nt: TGTGCCAGCAGCTTGGGGAAGGTCGGAGCCACTGAAGCTTTCTTT
d_gene: -
abundance: -
j_gene: TRBJ1-1
v_gene: TRBV5-4

CDR3aa: CASSHTTPGYGYTF
CDR3nt: TGCGCCAGCAGCCATACTACACCAGGGTATGGCTACACCTTC
d_gene: -
abundance: -
j_gene: TRBJ1-2
v_gene: TRBV4-1

CDR3aa: CASRENFGENEQFF
CDR3nt: TGTGCCAGCAGGGAGAATTTCGGAGAAAATGAGCAGTTCTTC
d_gene: -
abundance: -
j_gene: TRBJ2-1
v_gene: TRBV2

CDR3aa: CASSQYSNPNTEAFF
CDR3nt: TGTGCCAGCAGTCAATACAGTAACCCGAACACTGAAGCTTTCTTT
d_gene: -
abundance: -
j_gene: TRBJ1-1
v_gene: TRBV6-6

CDR3aa: CASSLWQGSYEQYF
CDR3nt: TGTGCCAGCAGTTTATGGCAGGGTTCCTACGAGCAGTACTTC
d_gene: -
abundance: -
j_gene: TRBJ2-7
v_gene: TRBV28

CDR3aa: CAWSMWGRAYEQYF
CDR3nt: TGTGCCTGGAGTATGTGGGGGAGGGCCTACGAGCAGTACTTC
d_gene: TRBD2
abundance: -
j_gene: TRBJ2-7
v_gene: TRBV30

CDR3aa: CASSTRLPSPSYNEQFF
CDR3nt: TGTGCCAGTAGTACCCGACTACCGTCACCATCCTACAATGAGCAGTTCTTC
d_gene: -
abundance: -
j_gene: TRBJ2-1
v_gene: TRBV19

CDR3aa: CASSPPQGDTQYF
CDR3nt: TGTGCCAGCAGTCCCCCCCAGGGAGATACGCAGTATTTT
d_gene: -
abundance: -
j_gene: TRBJ2-3
v_gene: TRBV7-9

CDR3aa: CAISVGSRGEAFF
CDR3nt: TGTGCCATCAGTGTGGGCAGCCGGGGTGAAGCTTTCTTT
d_gene: -
abundance: -
j_gene: TRBJ1-1
v_gene: TRBV10-3

CDR3aa: CASSQEGTAGTGELFF
CDR3nt: TGTGCCAGCAGCCAAGAGGGGACAGCGGGCACCGGGGAGCTGTTTTTT
d_gene: -
abundance: -
j_gene: TRBJ2-2
v_gene: TRBV4-2

CDR3aa: CASSSTATEAFF
CDR3nt: TGTGCCAGCAGCTCGACAGCCACTGAAGCTTTCTTT
d_gene: -
abundance: -
j_gene: TRBJ1-1
v_gene: TRBV5-5

CDR3aa: CASSEWDRVYETQYF
CDR3nt: TGTGCCAGCAGTGAATGGGACAGGGTCTACGAGACCCAGTACTTC
d_gene: TRBD1
abundance: -
j_gene: TRBJ2-5
v_gene: TRBV6-1

CDR3aa: CASSEGENYGYTF
CDR3nt: TGTGCCAGCAGTGAAGGGGAGAACTATGGCTACACCTTC
d_gene: -
abundance: medium-sized
j_gene: TRBJ1-2
v_gene: TRBV6-1

CDR3aa: CASSPGQGLYEQYF
CDR3nt: TGTGCCAGCTCACCAGGTCAGGGACTTTACGAGCAGTACTTC
d_gene: -
abundance: once
j_gene: TRBJ2-7
v_gene: TRBV18

CDR3aa: CASRVGQINQPQHF
CDR3nt: TGCGCCAGCAGAGTGGGACAGATCAATCAGCCCCAGCATTTT
d_gene: TRBD1
abundance: few
j_gene: TRBJ1-5
v_gene: TRBV10-1